Below, 12 T cell receptor beta chains from the same sample are listed, as sequenced in a study of shared clonotypes between healthy human individuals. TCRdb keeps only in-frame clones here, not all; method: immunoSEQ multiplex PCR. The table includes about 2 million clones, roughly 94% detected once. The source material was naive CD4+ T cells sorted from blood. The subset here: CD45RA+ positively selected. The receptors come from a man between 18 and 29 years old in good health.

The chain recombines TRBV6-1 with TRBJ1-3; possibly TRBD1 for D (5 bases). The V end was cut by 6 bases, the J end by 4 bases, with 10 bases between. CDR1 is MNHNS, CDR2 SASEGT, per germline. This CDR3 contains 13 residues. The CDR3 DNA reads as TGTGCCAGCAGCCGTGGGGACGGAAACACCATATATTTT. It is translated as CASSRGDGNTIYF.

With regard to this clone: At the DNA level, this CDR3 is encoded by other sequences in the same sample as well. This chain links TRBV27 with TRBJ1-5; no firm D call. V dropped 6 bases and J dropped 2 bases, with 11 bases sitting between them. This CDR3 region has 14 residues. The V gene's germline CDR1 is MNHEY and CDR2 SMNVEV (reference sequence). CDR3 DNA: TGTGCCAGCAGAGCGGGGTTGGGCAATCAGCCCCAGCATTTT. Amino acid sequence: CASRAGLGNQPQHF.

The CDR3 spells CASSLSFGQSYEQYF. The CDR3 DNA reads as TGTGCCAGCAGTTTATCGTTCGGACAGTCCTACGAGCAGTACTTC. This chain connects TRBV27 to TRBJ2-7; D perhaps matches TRBD1 (6 bases). The CDR3 totals 15 residues. The germline V gene has CDR1 MNHEY and CDR2 SMNVEV (reference sequence). V lost 0 bases to trimming and J lost 1 base, with 10 bases between them.

Regarding this clone: The same CDR3 arises from other DNA sequences in this sample as well. This rearrangement joins TRBV18 to TRBJ2-7; TRBD1 matches 8 bases. Germline CDR1 KGHSH, CDR2 LQKENI. The CDR3 loop spans 12 amino acids. V gave up 4 bases and J gave up 4 bases; unmatched junction bases: 0. The CDR3 nucleotides read TGTGCCAGCTCACGGACAGGGTACGAGCAGTACTTC. Translated, it gives CASSRTGYEQYF.

The J gene is TRBJ2-7, the V gene TRBV5-6, with D possibly being TRBD1 (6 bases). Germline loops: CDR1 SGHDT, CDR2 YYEEEE. V lost 4 bases and J lost 4, with 12 bases in between. This CDR3 contains 13 residues. The CDR3 region has the DNA TGTGCCAGCAGCACAGGGTTGTTGTACGAGCAGTACTTC. This codes for CASSTGLLYEQYF.

This chain links TRBV11-2 with TRBJ2-7; D is ambiguous. Per the germline V gene, CDR1 is SGHAT and CDR2 is FQNNGV. CDR3 size: 13 residues. V shed 0 bases and J shed 4 bases, with 7 bases lying between them. CDR3 amino acids: CASSLDTHYEQYF. The CDR3 coding sequence is TGTGCCAGCAGCTTAGATACCCATTACGAGCAGTACTTC. Variable domain in full (rest from reference TRBV11-2 and TRBJ2-7): EAGVAQSPRYKIIEKRQSVAFWCNPISGHATLYWYQQILGQGPKLLIQFQNNGVVDDSQLPKDRFSAERLKGVDSTLKIQPAKLEDSAVYLCASSLDTHYEQYFGPGTRLTVT.

The chain uses TRBV9 and TRBJ2-5; 10 bases match TRBD2. Germline-derived CDR1 and CDR2 are SGDLS and YYNGEE. With V trimmed by 2 bases and J by 3 bases, 1 base remained unmatched. CDR3 length equals 14 residues. DNA for the CDR3: TGTGCCAGCAGCGTCGGGACTAGCGAAGAGACCCAGTACTTC. Translating it yields CASSVGTSEETQYF.

V gene TRBV4-1 combines with J gene TRBJ2-7, with D perhaps matching TRBD2 (6 bases). The germline V gene encodes CDR1 MGHRA and CDR2 YSYEKL. V gave up 1 base and J gave up 4 bases, with 11 bases separating them. CDR3 length equals 14 residues. DNA of the CDR3: TGCGCCAGCAGCCAAGCCGGAGGGCCTTACGAGCAGTACTTC. This codes for CASSQAGGPYEQYF.

The chain recombines TRBV2 with TRBJ2-5; no definite D call. Deletions cut 0 bases from V and 0 bases from J, with 2 bases between. CDR3 length equals 13 residues. Germline CDR1 and CDR2: SNHLY and FYNNEI. DNA of the CDR3: TGTGCCAGCAGTGAAGCCAACCAAGAGACCCAGTACTTC. Translated, it gives CASSEANQETQYF.

J is TRBJ2-1 and V is TRBV7-9, with D possibly TRBD1 on 6 matching bases. The CDR3 loop spans 12 amino acids. Germline V CDR1 and CDR2: SEHNR, FQNEAQ (reference sequence). V lost 5 bases and J lost 6, with 8 bases in between. The CDR3 sequence: CASSETGNEQFF. CDR3 sequence (DNA): TGTGCCAGCAGCGAGACAGGCAATGAGCAGTTCTTC.

The chain is built from TRBV27 and TRBJ2-7; D gene ambiguous. CDR1 is MNHEY and CDR2 is SMNVEV in the germline V gene (reference sequence). This CDR3 has 17 residues. V lost 6 bases and J 5 bases, leaving 26 bases between the germline ends. CDR3 DNA: TGTGCCAGCAGGATCAAAACATACAGATCGCCTAAGGACGAGCAGTACTTC. Translating it yields CASRIKTYRSPKDEQYF.

A single count supports this clone. Additional DNA sequences in this sample encode the identical CDR3. This chain joins TRBV7-9 and TRBJ2-5; D may be TRBD1 (6 bases). Germline lookup yields CDR1 SEHNR and CDR2 FQNEAQ (reference sequence). The ends were cut back, 2 bases at V and 2 bases at J, with 9 bases in the middle. This CDR3 comprises 14 residues. CDR3 sequence: CASSLRTEQETQYF. The CDR3 DNA reads TGTGCCAGCAGCTTACGGACAGAACAAGAGACCCAGTACTTC.